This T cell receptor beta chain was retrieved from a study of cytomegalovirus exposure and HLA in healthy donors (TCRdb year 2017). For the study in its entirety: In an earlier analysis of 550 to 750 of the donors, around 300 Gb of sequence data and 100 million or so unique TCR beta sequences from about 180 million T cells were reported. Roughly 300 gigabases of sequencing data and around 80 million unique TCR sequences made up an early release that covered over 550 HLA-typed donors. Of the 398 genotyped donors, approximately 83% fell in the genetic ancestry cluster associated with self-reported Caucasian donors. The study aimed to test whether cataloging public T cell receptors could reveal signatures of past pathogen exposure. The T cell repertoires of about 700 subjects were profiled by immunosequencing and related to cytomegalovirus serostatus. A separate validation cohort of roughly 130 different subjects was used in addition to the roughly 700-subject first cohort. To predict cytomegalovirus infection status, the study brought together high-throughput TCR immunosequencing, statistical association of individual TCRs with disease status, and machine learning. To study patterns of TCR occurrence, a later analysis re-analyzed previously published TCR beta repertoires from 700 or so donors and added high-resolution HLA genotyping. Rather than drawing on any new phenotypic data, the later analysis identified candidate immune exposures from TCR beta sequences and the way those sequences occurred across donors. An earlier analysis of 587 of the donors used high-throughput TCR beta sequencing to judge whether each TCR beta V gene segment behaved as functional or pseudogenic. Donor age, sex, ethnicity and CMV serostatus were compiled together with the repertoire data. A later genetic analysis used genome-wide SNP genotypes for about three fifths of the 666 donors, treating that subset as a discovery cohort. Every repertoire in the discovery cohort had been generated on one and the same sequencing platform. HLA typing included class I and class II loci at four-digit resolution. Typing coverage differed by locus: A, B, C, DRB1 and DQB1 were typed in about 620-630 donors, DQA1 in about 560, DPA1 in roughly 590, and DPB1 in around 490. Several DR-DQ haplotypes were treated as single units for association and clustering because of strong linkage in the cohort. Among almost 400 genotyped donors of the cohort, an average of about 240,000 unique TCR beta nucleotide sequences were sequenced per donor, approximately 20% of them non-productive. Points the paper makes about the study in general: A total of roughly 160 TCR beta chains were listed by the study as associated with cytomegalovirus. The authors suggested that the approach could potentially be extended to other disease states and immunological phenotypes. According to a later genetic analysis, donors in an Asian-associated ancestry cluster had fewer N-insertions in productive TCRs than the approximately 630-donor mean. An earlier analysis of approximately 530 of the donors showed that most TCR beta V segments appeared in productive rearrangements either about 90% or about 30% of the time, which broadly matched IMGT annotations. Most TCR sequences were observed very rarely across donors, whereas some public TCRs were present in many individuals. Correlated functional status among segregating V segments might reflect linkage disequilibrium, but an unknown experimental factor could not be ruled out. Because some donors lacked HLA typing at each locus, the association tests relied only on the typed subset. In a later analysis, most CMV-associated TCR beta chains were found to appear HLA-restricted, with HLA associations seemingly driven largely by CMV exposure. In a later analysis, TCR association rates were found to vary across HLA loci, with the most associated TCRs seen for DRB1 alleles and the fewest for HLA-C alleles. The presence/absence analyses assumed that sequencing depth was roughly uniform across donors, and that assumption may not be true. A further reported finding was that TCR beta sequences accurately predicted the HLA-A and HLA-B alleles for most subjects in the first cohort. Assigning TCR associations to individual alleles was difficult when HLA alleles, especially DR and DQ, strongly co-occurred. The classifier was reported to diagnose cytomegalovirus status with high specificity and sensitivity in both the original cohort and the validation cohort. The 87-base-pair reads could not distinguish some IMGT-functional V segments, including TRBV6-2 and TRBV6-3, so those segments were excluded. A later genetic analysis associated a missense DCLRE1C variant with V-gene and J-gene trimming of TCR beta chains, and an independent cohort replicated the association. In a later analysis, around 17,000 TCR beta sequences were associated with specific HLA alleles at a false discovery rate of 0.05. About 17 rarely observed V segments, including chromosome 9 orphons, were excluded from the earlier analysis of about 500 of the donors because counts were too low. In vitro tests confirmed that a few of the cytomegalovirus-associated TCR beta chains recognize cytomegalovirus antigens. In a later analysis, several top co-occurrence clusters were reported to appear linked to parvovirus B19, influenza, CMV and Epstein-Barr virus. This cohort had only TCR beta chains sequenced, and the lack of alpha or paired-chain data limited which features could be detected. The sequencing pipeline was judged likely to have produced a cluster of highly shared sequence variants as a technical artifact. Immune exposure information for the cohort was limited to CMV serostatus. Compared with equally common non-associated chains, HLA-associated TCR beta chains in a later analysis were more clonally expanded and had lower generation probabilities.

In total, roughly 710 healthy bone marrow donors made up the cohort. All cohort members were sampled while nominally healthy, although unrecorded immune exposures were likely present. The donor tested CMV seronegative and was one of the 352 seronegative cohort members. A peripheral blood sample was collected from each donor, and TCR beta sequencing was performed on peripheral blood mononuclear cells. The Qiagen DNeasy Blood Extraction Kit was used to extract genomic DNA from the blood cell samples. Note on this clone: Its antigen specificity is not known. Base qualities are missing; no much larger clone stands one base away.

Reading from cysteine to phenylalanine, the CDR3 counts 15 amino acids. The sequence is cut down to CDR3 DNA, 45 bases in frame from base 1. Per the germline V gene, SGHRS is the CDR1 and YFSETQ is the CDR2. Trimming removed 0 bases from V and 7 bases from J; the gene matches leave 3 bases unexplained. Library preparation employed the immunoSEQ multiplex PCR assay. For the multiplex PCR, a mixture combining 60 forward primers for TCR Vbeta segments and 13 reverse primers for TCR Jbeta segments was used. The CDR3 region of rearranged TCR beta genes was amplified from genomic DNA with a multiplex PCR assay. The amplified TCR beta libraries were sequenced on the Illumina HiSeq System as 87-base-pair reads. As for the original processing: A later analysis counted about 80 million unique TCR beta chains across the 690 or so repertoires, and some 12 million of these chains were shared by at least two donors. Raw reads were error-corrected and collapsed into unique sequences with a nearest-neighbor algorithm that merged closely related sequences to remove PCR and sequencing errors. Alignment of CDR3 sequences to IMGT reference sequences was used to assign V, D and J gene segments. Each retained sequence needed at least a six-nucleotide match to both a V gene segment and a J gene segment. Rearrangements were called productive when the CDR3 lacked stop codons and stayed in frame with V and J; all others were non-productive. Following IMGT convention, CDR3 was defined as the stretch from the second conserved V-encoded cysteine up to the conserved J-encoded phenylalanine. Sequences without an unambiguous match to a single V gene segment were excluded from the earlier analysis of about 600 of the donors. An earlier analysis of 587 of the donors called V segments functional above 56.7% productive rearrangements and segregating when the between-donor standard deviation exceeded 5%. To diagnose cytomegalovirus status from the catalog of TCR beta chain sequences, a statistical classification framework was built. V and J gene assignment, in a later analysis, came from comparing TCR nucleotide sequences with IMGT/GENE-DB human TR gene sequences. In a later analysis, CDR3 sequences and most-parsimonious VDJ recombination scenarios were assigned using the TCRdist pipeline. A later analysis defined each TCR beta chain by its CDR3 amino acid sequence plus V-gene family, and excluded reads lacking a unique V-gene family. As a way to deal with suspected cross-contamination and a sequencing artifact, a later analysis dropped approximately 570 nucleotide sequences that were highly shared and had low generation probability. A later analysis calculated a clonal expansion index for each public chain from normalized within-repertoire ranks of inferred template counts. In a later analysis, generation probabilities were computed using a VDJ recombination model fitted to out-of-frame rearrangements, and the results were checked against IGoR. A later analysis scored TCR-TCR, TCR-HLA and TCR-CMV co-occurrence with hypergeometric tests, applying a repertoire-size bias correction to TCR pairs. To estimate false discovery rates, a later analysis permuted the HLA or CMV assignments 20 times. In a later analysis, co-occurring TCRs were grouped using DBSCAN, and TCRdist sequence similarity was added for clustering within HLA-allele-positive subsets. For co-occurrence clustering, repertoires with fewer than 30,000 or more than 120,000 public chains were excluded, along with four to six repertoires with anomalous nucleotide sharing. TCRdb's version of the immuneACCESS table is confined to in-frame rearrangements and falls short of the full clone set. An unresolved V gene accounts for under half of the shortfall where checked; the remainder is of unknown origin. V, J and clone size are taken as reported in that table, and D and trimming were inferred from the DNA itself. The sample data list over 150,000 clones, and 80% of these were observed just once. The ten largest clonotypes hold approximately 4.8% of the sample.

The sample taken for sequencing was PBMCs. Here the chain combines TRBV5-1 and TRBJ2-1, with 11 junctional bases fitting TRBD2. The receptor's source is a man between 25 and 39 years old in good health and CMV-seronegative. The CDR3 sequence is CASSLELAGGNEQFF. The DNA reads TGCGCCAGCAGCTTGGAGCTAGCGGGAGGTAATGAGCAGTTCTTC. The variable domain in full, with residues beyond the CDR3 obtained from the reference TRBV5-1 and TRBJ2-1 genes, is KAGVTQTPRYLIKTRGQQVTLSCSPISGHRSVSWYQQTPGQGLQFLFEYFSETQRNKGNFPGRFSGRQFSNSRSEMNVSTLELGDSALYLCASSLELAGGNEQFFGPGTRLTVL.